This T cell receptor beta chain is from a study of shared clonotypes between healthy human individuals. Study as a whole: Participating donors consisted of a couple of women and a few men aged 18 to 49.

The CDR3 loop spans 13 amino acids. V was cut by 4 bases and J by 5 bases, with 12 bases left in between. Germline V CDR1 and CDR2: SGDLS, YYNGEE. This clone occurred many times. Clones were sequenced by immunoSEQ multiplex PCR, and TCRdb holds only the in-frame ones, with some missing. This sample has about 490,000 clones, with 70% to 80% found just once. The sequencing sample was made of PBMCs. J is TRBJ2-5 and V is TRBV9; the D call may be TRBD1 or TRBD2 (5 bases each). This TCR was recovered from a woman aged 40 to 55 in good health. Some clones in this sample may be carry-over from other donors' samples. DNA for the CDR3: TGTGCCAGCAGCTCTCGATGGGGGGAGACCCAGTACTTC. Translating it yields CASSSRWGETQYF.